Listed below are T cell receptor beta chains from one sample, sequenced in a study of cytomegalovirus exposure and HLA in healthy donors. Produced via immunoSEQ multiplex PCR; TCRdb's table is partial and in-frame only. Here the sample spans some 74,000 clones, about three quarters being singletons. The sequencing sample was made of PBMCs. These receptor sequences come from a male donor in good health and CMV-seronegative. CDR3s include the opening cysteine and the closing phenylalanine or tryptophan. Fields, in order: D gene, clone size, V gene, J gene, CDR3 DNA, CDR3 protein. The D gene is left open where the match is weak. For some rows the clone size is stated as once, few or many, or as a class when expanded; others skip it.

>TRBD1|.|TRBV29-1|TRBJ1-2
TGCAGCGTTTGGATGGGACAGGGTTGGTATGGCTACACCTTC
CSVWMGQGWYGYTF
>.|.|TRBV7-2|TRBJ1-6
TGTGCCAGCAGCTTAGAGGGGAATTCACCCCTCCACTTT
CASSLEGNSPLHF
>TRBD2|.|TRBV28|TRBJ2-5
TGTGCCAGCAGTCGGACTAGCGGGAGCAAGAGCTTACAAGAGACCCAGTACTTC
CASSRTSGSKSLQETQYF
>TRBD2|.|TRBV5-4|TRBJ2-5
TGTGCCAGCAGCGGGGGGGGGATACAAGAGACCCAGTACTTC
CASSGGGIQETQYF
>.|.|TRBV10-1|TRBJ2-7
TGCGCCAGCAGCGACAGCCCTTACGAGCAGTACTTC
CASSDSPYEQYF
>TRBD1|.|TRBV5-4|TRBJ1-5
TGTGCCAGCAGCTCCGGGACAGGGGTCAATCAGCCCCAGCATTTT
CASSSGTGVNQPQHF
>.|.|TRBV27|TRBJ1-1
TGTGCCAGCAGTTTATCCTCCTCAGGGAACACTGAAGCTTTCTTT
CASSLSSSGNTEAFF
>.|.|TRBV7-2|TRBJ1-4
TGTGCCAGCAGCTCCCCGACAGGTGAAAAACTGTTTTTT
CASSSPTGEKLFF
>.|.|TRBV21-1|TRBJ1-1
TGTGCCAGCAGCAGAGGACTGGGAACGAACACTGAAGCTTTCTTT
CASSRGLGTNTEAFF
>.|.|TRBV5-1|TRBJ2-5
TGCGCCAGCAGCTTGGATCAGGGGGAGACCCAGTACTTC
CASSLDQGETQYF
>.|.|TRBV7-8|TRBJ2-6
TGTGCCAGCAGCTTCCGGACAGGGAGGGCCTCTGGGGCCAACGTCCTGACTTTC
CASSFRTGRASGANVLTF
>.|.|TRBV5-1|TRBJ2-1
TGCGCCAGCAGCTTTACCGGGACTGGGGGTGAGAATGAGCAGTTCTTC
CASSFTGTGGENEQFF
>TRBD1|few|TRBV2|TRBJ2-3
TGTGCCAGCAGTGAAGTCGGGACAGGGCTGAAAGATACGCAGTATTTT
CASSEVGTGLKDTQYF
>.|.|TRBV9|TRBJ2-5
TGTGCCAGCAGCGCCCCGGGACTGTTGGAGACCCAGTACTTC
CASSAPGLLETQYF
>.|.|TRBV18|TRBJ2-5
TGTGCCAGCTCACCAAAACCAGGGCAAGAGACCCAGTACTTC
CASSPKPGQETQYF
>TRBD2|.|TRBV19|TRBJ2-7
TGTGCCAGTAGTTCCCATAGCGGGAGCCCGGGCGAGCAGTACTTC
CASSSHSGSPGEQYF
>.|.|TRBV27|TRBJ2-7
TGTGCCAGCCAAAATCAGGGGAACTACGAGCAGTACTTC
CASQNQGNYEQYF
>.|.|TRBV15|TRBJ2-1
TGTGCCACCAGCAGAGCACGAAGGGGCGGCAATGAGCAGTTCTTC
CATSRARRGGNEQFF
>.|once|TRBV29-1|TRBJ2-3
TGCAGCGTTGCGGGGGAGGCCGGCGGAGATACGCAGTATTTT
CSVAGEAGGDTQYF
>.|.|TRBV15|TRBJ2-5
TGTGCCACCAGCAGAGACCTCCTCCAAGAGACCCAGTACTTC
CATSRDLLQETQYF
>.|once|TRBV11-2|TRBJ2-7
TGTGCCAGCAGCTTTCTAGGCAGACCCTACGAGCAGTACTTC
CASSFLGRPYEQYF
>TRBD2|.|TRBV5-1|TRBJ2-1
TGCGCCAGCACCGTACTAGCGGGAGTCGACAATGAGCAGTTCTTC
CASTVLAGVDNEQFF
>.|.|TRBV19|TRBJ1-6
TGTGCCAGTAAAGAAAATCAGAATTCACCCCTCAACTTT
CASKENQNSPLNF
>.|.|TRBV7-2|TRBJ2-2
TGTGCCAGCAGCTCGGACTTCACCGGGGAGCTGTTTTTT
CASSSDFTGELFF
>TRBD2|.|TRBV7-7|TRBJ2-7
TGTGCTAGCAGCTTAGATGGACTAGCGGGAGCCTACGAGCAGTACTTC
CASSLDGLAGAYEQYF
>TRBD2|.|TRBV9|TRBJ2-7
TGTGCCAGCAGCATGAGCGGGGGGGCCGACTACGAGCAGTACTTC
CASSMSGGADYEQYF
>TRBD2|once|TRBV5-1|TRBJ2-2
TGCGCCAGCCAGGCGAGCGGGGATGTGACCGGGGAGCTGTTTTTT
CASQASGDVTGELFF
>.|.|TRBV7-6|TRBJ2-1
TGTGCCAGCAGCCCCCGGAGGGGGGGCAATGAGCAGTTCTTC
CASSPRRGGNEQFF
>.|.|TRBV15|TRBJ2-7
TGTGCCACCAGCAGCCGCGCTGGCGGCGGGACGGGCTACTACGAGCAGTACTTC
CATSSRAGGGTGYYEQYF
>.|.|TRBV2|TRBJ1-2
TGTGCCAGCAGTGAAGTACAGTTCTATGGCTACACCTTC
CASSEVQFYGYTF
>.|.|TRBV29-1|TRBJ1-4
TGCAGCGTCGAAGGGGGGGGAGAAAAACTGTTTTTT
CSVEGGGEKLFF
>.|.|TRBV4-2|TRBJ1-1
TGTGCCAGCAGCCAATGGGGGGGGCTCATGAACACTGAAGCTTTCTTT
CASSQWGGLMNTEAFF
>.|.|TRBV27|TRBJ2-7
TGTGCCAGCTCGGACTTGTCCTACGAGCAGTACTTC
CASSDLSYEQYF
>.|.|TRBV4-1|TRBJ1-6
TGCGCCAGCAGCCAAGTCTCCCGGTTTTCACCCCTCCACTTT
CASSQVSRFSPLHF
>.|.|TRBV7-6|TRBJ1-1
TGTGCCAGCAGCTCGACAGGCGAAGCTTTCTTT
CASSSTGEAFF
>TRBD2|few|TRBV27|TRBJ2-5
TGTGCCAGCAGTTTAGAGGCGGGAGGGCCTCAAGAGACCCAGTACTTC
CASSLEAGGPQETQYF
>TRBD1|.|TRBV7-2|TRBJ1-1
TGTGCCAGCAGCTTAGTAGGGGGCGACACTGAAGCTTTCTTT
CASSLVGGDTEAFF
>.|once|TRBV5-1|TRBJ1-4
TGCGCCAGCAGCTCCTACGGGGGTGCTAATGAAAAACTGTTTTTT
CASSSYGGANEKLFF
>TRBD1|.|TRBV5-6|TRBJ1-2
TGTGCCAGCACAACAGGGGACGGCTATGGCTACACCTTC
CASTTGDGYGYTF
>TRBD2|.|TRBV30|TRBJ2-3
TGTGCCTGGAGTTCCGCTAGCGGGGGGAGCACAGATACGCAGTATTTT
CAWSSASGGSTDTQYF
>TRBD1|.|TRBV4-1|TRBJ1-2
TGCGCCAGCAGCCAATCACCCGGGACAGGGATTGGAGGGGGCTACACCTTC
CASSQSPGTGIGGGYTF